This T cell receptor (beta chain) was documented in a study of blood T cell repertoires in COVID-19. The germline CDR1 and CDR2 sequences are MNHNY and SVGAGI (reference sequence). This CDR3 is 15 amino acids long. V was pared by 5 bases and J by 5 bases, with 5 bases of the junction left unmatched. Clones were sequenced by immunoSEQ multiplex PCR, and TCRdb holds only the in-frame ones, with some missing. The data contain 85,000 to 130,000 clones, roughly 80% of them singletons. The sequencing input was peripheral blood. The sequence was obtained from a man between 60 and 75 years old with acute or convalescent COVID-19. The chain links TRBV6-6 to TRBJ1-4, with 10 positions matching TRBD1. For the CDR3, the DNA is TGTGCCAGCAGTAACAGGGGACAGGGGAATGAAAAACTGTTTTTT. Translation gives CASSNRGQGNEKLFF.